The 22 T cell receptor beta chains below were found in one sample sequenced in a study of T-cell reconstitution after alpha-beta-depleted transplantation in children. Preparation of the TCRbeta library involved a method that used unique molecular identifiers. TCRdb re-analysed the PCR reads in MiXCR, keeping a single row per CDR3 protein. The sample records hundreds of thousands of distinct CDR3 sequences, around 18% being singletons. The sample consisted of PBMCs from the stem cell graft donor, taken from the stem cell graft. The receptor set was obtained from a human donor who donated a stem cell graft to a child with acute lymphoblastic leukemia.

The chain combines TRBV5-1 with TRBJ2-7; D might be TRBD1 or TRBD2, each matching 5 bases. Germline V gene data show CDR1 as SGHRS and CDR2 as YFSETQ. V was clipped by 0 bases and J by 0 bases, with 13 bases between them. This CDR3 region has 16 residues. The CDR3 DNA reads TGCGCCAGCAGCTTGGCCTGGGGCGGAGGCTCCTACGAGCAGTACTTC. It codes for CASSLAWGGGSYEQYF. Filled out from reference TRBV5-1 and TRBJ2-7, the complete variable domain reads KAGVTQTPRYLIKTRGQQVTLSCSPISGHRSVSWYQQTPGQGLQFLFEYFSETQRNKGNFPGRFSGRQFSNSRSEMNVSTLELGDSALYLCASSLAWGGGSYEQYFGPGTRLTVT.

The rearrangement uses TRBV19 and TRBJ2-4; maybe TRBD2 (6 bases). Trimming shortened V by 0 bases and J by 7 bases, and 16 bases separated the two germline ends. The CDR3 consists of 16 residues. CDR1 is LNHDA and CDR2 is SQIVND in the germline V gene (reference sequence). The CDR3 here is CASSIDTSRAGNIQYF. The CDR3 DNA reads TGTGCCAGTAGTATAGACACTAGCCGGGCCGGGAACATTCAGTACTTC. Supplemented by reference TRBV19 and TRBJ2-4, the full variable domain reads DGGITQSPKYLFRKEGQNVTLSCEQNLNHDAMYWYRQDPGQGLRLIYYSQIVNDFQKGDIAEGYSVSREKKESFPLTVTSAQKNPTAFYLCASSIDTSRAGNIQYFGAGTRLSVL.

This clonotype was counted only a few times. The chain has TRBV20-1 and TRBJ2-1; TRBD2 agrees at 8 bases. The germline CDR1 and CDR2 sequences are DFQATT and SNEGSKA (reference sequence). CDR3 size: 15 residues. V lost 6 bases and J lost 4; bases outside the gene matches: 11. DNA for the CDR3: TGCAGTGCAACTAGTAGCGGGGACCCATACAATGAGCAGTTCTTC. The encoded protein is CSATSSGDPYNEQFF.

The chain is built from TRBV20-1 and TRBJ2-1; 11 nucleotides align to TRBD2. The CDR3 totals 17 residues. Germline V gene data show CDR1 as DFQATT and CDR2 as SNEGSKA (reference sequence). Trimming removed 4 bases from V and 4 bases from J; junction bases left unmatched: 12. CDR3 region: CSATAYTSGRSYNEQFF. Written as DNA, the CDR3 is TGCAGTGCTACGGCGTACACTAGCGGGAGAAGTTACAATGAGCAGTTCTTC.

This clonotype was counted between two and nine times. The CDR3 coding sequence is TGTGCCTGGAGACTAGCGGGAGTTGAGCAGTTCTTC. This sequence encodes CAWRLAGVEQFF. The chain employs TRBV30 and TRBJ2-1, with 11 bases that match TRBD2. The CDR3 contains 12 residues. Losses at the gene ends were 3 bases for V and 9 bases for J; bases not matched to a gene: 1. CDR1 and CDR2 (germline): GTSNPN, SVGIG (reference sequence).

The chain couples TRBV15 to TRBJ2-7; TRBD1 matches 8 bases. V dropped 6 bases and J dropped 0; count of bases not matched to a gene: 4. CDR3 length equals 14 residues. CDR1 is LNHNV, CDR2 YYDKDF, per germline (reference sequence). The CDR3: CATRGQESSYEQYF. In DNA form, the CDR3 reads TGTGCCACCAGGGGACAGGAAAGCTCCTACGAGCAGTACTTC.

The chain links TRBV29-1 to TRBJ2-5, with 7 bases identical to TRBD1. CDR1 SQVTM and CDR2 ANQGSEA come from the germline V gene. J gave up 1 base and V 6 bases, and 5 bases lay outside the gene matches. This CDR3 comprises 13 residues. The CDR3: CSVARDSQETQYF. The CDR3 nucleotides read TGCAGCGTAGCGAGGGACAGCCAAGAGACCCAGTACTTC. The full variable domain, with the rest looked up from reference TRBV29-1 and TRBJ2-5, is SAVISQKPSRDICQRGTSLTIQCQVDSQVTMMFWYRQQPGQSLTLIATANQGSEATYESGFVIDKFPISRPNLTFSTLTVSNMSPEDSSIYLCSVARDSQETQYFGPGTRLLVL.

With regard to this clonotype: The junction does not match germline at one end; this may be a read error. J is TRBJ2-7 and V is TRBV5-1; D is ambiguous. The CDR3 is made up of 13 amino acids. The germline CDR1 and CDR2 sequences are SGHRS and YFSETQ. CDR3 nucleotides: TGCACCAGCAACCACGGAAGCTCCTACGAGCAGTACTTC. The encoded protein is CTSNHGSSYEQYF.

This clonotype was detected only a few times. V and J are TRBV15 and TRBJ2-1, with D tentatively TRBD2 (6 bases). This CDR3 has 15 amino acids. V was shortened by 5 bases and J by 0 bases, with 11 bases between the two germline ends. Germline values: CDR1 LNHNV, CDR2 YYDKDF (reference sequence). The CDR3 sequence is CATSFIADSYNEQFF. CDR3 DNA sequence: TGTGCCACCAGCTTCATAGCGGACTCCTACAATGAGCAGTTCTTC.

This sequence joins TRBV5-4 and TRBJ2-5, with D perhaps TRBD1 (5 bases). V was pared by 2 bases and J by 5 bases, with 10 bases between. CDR1 is SGHNT and CDR2 is YYREEE in the germline V gene (reference sequence). The CDR3 is 13 residues long. The DNA for the CDR3 is TGTGCCAGCAGCTTCGAGCCAGGGGAGACCCAGTACTTC. Its translation is CASSFEPGETQYF.

The chain employs TRBV12-3 or TRBV12-4 and TRBJ2-5; the match to TRBD1 covers 8 bases. Trimming removed 2 bases from V and 5 bases from J; junction bases left unmatched: 7. The CDR3 is 15 residues long. The CDR3 sequence: CASSLWSGGHETQYF. For the CDR3, the DNA is TGTGCCAGCAGTTTATGGTCAGGGGGCCACGAGACCCAGTACTTC.

This chain joins TRBV5-1 and TRBJ2-1; TRBD2 agrees at 12 bases. The CDR3 spans 16 residues. The V and J ends lost 2 bases and 2 bases, in that order; junction bases with no gene match: 2. CDR1 is SGHRS and CDR2 is YFSETQ in the germline V gene. The CDR3 region has the DNA TGCGCCAGCAGCTTACTAGCGGGAGGCACCTACAATGAGCAGTTCTTC. Translating it yields CASSLLAGGTYNEQFF.

In DNA form, the CDR3 reads TGTGCCACCAGTGATTTGTGGGGCGATGAGCAGTTCTTC. This encodes CATSDLWGDEQFF. The chain is built from TRBV24-1 and TRBJ2-1; perhaps TRBD1 as D (5 bases). Germline V gene sequence: CDR1 KGHDR, CDR2 SFDVKD. Between the trimmed V and J ends, which lost 0 bases and 8 bases, there was a span of 7 bases. The CDR3 has 13 amino acids.

The rearrangement joins TRBV5-1 to TRBJ2-1; 10 positions match TRBD2. The CDR3 is 15 amino acids. Losses at the gene ends were 5 bases for V and 2 bases for J; bases not matched to a gene: 4. Germline values: CDR1 SGHRS, CDR2 YFSETQ. The CDR3 loop is CASRASGSPYNEQFF. The CDR3 DNA is TGCGCCAGCAGAGCTAGCGGGAGCCCCTACAATGAGCAGTTCTTC.

The chain has TRBV20-1 and TRBJ2-1; D is unresolved. The CDR3 contains 14 residues. Per germline, CDR1 DFQATT and CDR2 SNEGSKA (reference sequence). Trimming took off 0 bases at V and 1 base at J, with 7 bases between the two ends. CDR3 amino acids: CSARDEDSYNEQFF. CDR3 nucleotide sequence: TGCAGTGCTAGAGATGAGGATTCCTACAATGAGCAGTTCTTC.

This chain connects TRBV29-1 to TRBJ2-1; 12 nucleotides match TRBD2. J lost 5 bases, V lost 6 bases, and 5 bases had no gene match. Germline assignment: CDR1 SQVTM and CDR2 ANQGSEA. The CDR3 has 14 residues. CDR3 in DNA: TGCAGCGTCGCCGGACTAGCGGGGAACAATGAGCAGTTCTTC. This sequence encodes CSVAGLAGNNEQFF.

This clonotype was seen a few times. V usage is TRBV24-1 and J usage is TRBJ2-2; no clear D gene. Trimming took 4 bases from V and 0 from J, leaving 8 bases between them. The germline V gene encodes CDR1 KGHDR and CDR2 SFDVKD. The CDR3 runs 15 residues. As DNA, the CDR3 is TGTGCCACCAGTGAAACTAACGCGAACACCGGGGAGCTGTTTTTT. It encodes CATSETNANTGELFF.

This clonotype was found a few times. V is TRBV10-3 and J is TRBJ2-5, with unresolved D. Trimming took 6 bases from V and 2 from J, leaving 13 bases between them. Germline V gives CDR1 ENHRY, CDR2 SYGVKD. The CDR3 runs to 14 residues. CDR3 protein: CAISREDTQETQYF. The CDR3, as DNA: TGTGCCATCAGCCGCGAGGATACACAAGAGACCCAGTACTTC.

This clonotype was seen a handful of times. The chain links TRBV5-1 to TRBJ1-2, with D maybe TRBD1 (6 bases). V was trimmed by 0 bases and J by 7 bases, leaving 7 bases between them. CDR1 and CDR2 from the germline V gene are SGHRS and YFSETQ. This CDR3 contains 12 residues. DNA of the CDR3: TGCGCCAGCAGCTTGGACAGGGCTGGCTACACCTTC. Protein product: CASSLDRAGYTF.

This clonotype was counted a single time. The chain couples TRBV29-1 to TRBJ2-7, with 7 bases fitting TRBD1. Germline CDR1 is SQVTM and CDR2 is ANQGSEA. The CDR3 is 13 amino acids. The V and J ends lost 4 bases and 4 bases, in that order; junction bases with no gene match: 7. The CDR3 reads CSVGTGDKYEQYF. In DNA form, the CDR3 reads TGCAGCGTTGGCACAGGGGATAAGTACGAGCAGTACTTC.

This sequence joins TRBV5-1 and TRBJ2-5; D might be TRBD1 (7 bases). Trimming took off 0 bases at V and 6 bases at J, with 18 bases between the two ends. The CDR3 consists of 16 residues. CDR1 is SGHRS, CDR2 YFSETQ, per germline. DNA of the CDR3: TGCGCCAGCAGCTTGGAGCCAGGGGGACTTGAGAAGACCCAGTACTTC. This codes for CASSLEPGGLEKTQYF. The variable domain in full, with the rest retrieved from reference TRBV5-1 and TRBJ2-5, is KAGVTQTPRYLIKTRGQQVTLSCSPISGHRSVSWYQQTPGQGLQFLFEYFSETQRNKGNFPGRFSGRQFSNSRSEMNVSTLELGDSALYLCASSLEPGGLEKTQYFGPGTRLLVL.

The chain couples TRBV12-3 or TRBV12-4 to TRBJ1-1; D perhaps matches TRBD1 (5 bases). The germline V and J ends were trimmed by 6 bases and 1 base, with 15 bases remaining between them. The CDR3 is 15 amino acids. DNA of the CDR3: TGTGCCAGCAGCCCTGCGGGGGAATCGAACACTGAAGCTTTCTTT. Its protein is CASSPAGESNTEAFF.